The table lists the clone carrying this T cell receptor beta chain with many counts. This sample was taken from a study of T-cell reconstitution after alpha-beta-depleted transplantation in children. For TCRbeta, the library was prepared with unique molecular identifiers. MiXCR was run by TCRdb on the PCR reads, yielding one entry per CDR3 protein. There are about 230,000 distinct CDR3 sequences in the sample; about 9.6% occur only once, and about 5.4% lies in the top ten. The V gene end was trimmed by 6 bases and the J gene end by 1 base; junction bases not matched to a gene: 7. Germline V gene lookup returns CDR1 SNHLY and CDR2 FYNNEI. The CDR3 sequence is 15 residues long.

The TCR sequence derives from a human donor who donated a stem cell graft to a child with SCID. The source material was PBMCs from the stem cell graft donor, sampled from the stem cell graft. This chain uses TRBV2 with TRBJ2-3, with TRBD1 identical over 7 bases. The CDR3 protein is CASSTDREGTDTQYF. DNA of the CDR3: TGTGCCAGCAGCACAGACAGGGAAGGCACAGATACGCAGTATTTT.